The text below deals with one T cell receptor beta chain. Only a few counts were recorded for this clone. The specificity of this receptor is unknown. No quality values exist for individual bases; no much larger clone is one base distant. The goal of deep resolution MiSeq sequencing was a depth between 1 in 1 million and 1 in 200,000 T cells, and coverage averaged 10x per clonotype. The immunoSEQ hsTCRB Kit was used to generate the TCR beta libraries. The paper's processing steps were these. The data were analyzed with ImmunoSEQ Analyzer and ImmunoSEQ Data Assistant, and V, D and J gene assignments followed IMGT definitions. Clonality, which ranges from 0 to 1, was calculated by subtracting the normalized Shannon entropy of productive rearrangement frequencies from one. Only overrepresented clonotypes making up at least 0.05% of each patient's repertoire were included in the public clonotype analysis. Repertoires from approximately 13 age-matched healthy donors in immuneACCESS were used as clonality controls. TCRdb provides this immuneACCESS table in a form limited to in-frame rearrangements. Some clones are lacking; in checked studies, under half of them reflect an unresolved V gene, and why the rest are absent is not known. The V and J calls and clone size are taken from that table; D and trimming were inferred from the DNA. The sample records 300,000 to 350,000 clones, roughly 85% of which are singletons. The biggest ten clones account for about 6.7% of the sample.

For TCR beta library preparation, around 2.1 micrograms of genomic DNA were extracted from the cryopreserved PBMCs. High-throughput TCR beta sequencing was performed on longitudinal blood samples from CLL patients receiving ibrutinib monotherapy. The patients were enrolled in a single-center, open-label phase 2 trial of ibrutinib monotherapy. This specimen comes from a study of cytotoxic CD8 clonotypes in ibrutinib-treated CLL (dated by TCRdb to the early 2020s). About the study as a whole: The cohort included approximately 15 treatment-naive and roughly 10 relapsed/refractory patients; around 17 were IGHV unmutated. Partial responses were observed in 24 patients and complete responses in 2; after a median follow-up of around 68 months, remission was maintained in 14 patients and progression was observed in roughly twelve. The response samples were drawn at a median of 12 months into treatment, with a range of roughly 6 to 36 months. An average of 255,043 productive templates and roughly 94,000 productive rearrangements was obtained per sample. Longitudinal samples were available for about 30% of the roughly 90 trial participants. Cryopreserved peripheral blood mononuclear cells were obtained prior to treatment, at the time of response, and at either disease progression or sustained remission.

V lost 4 bases and J lost 8 bases, and the count of bases not matched to a germline gene is 8. CDR1 and CDR2 are drawn from the germline V gene (reference sequence): SGHNT, YYREEE. Reading from cysteine to phenylalanine, the CDR3 counts 14 amino acids. The retained sequence is limited to the CDR3, 42 bases, with the frame set at the first base. The full study reports these points: At baseline, clonality was higher than in age-matched healthy donors and showed a strong correlation with circulating CD8+ T-cell counts. Sustained-remission and progressing patients did not have matched sampling times, and lymph node repertoires were not examined. Public clonotypes were rare and either contracted or stayed stable during treatment, and the rise in clonality at ibrutinib response reflected the expansion of private clonotypes. Clonality rose at ibrutinib response, remained stable during sustained remission, and dropped back toward baseline at progression.

The material sequenced was PBMCs, taken before ibrutinib treatment. The rearranged chain carries TRBV5-4 and TRBJ2-1; 8 nucleotides in the junction match TRBD2. The sequence derives from a human donor with chronic lymphocytic leukemia. Here the CDR3 is given as CASSAGLVWDEQFF. At the DNA level, the sequence is TGTGCCAGCAGCGCGGGACTAGTATGGGATGAGCAGTTCTTC.